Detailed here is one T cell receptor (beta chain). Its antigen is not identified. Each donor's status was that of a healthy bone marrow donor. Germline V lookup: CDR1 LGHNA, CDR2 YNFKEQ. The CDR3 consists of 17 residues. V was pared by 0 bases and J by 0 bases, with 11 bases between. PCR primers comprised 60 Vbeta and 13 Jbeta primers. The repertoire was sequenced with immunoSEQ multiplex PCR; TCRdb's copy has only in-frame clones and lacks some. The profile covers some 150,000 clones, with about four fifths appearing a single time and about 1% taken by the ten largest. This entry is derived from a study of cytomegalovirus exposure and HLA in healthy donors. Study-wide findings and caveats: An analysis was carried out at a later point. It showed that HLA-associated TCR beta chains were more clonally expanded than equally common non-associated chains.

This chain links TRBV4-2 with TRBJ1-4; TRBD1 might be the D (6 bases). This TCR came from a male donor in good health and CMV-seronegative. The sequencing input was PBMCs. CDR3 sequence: CASSQDPRGATNEKLFF. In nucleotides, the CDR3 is TGTGCCAGCAGCCAAGACCCCAGGGGTGCAACTAATGAAAAACTGTTTTTT.